These T cell receptor beta chains were read from a single sample in a study of T cell repertoires in cytomegalovirus infection. Their cognate antigens are unknown. TCRdb ran MiXCR on the reads and lists one entry per CDR3 protein. The data hold hundreds of thousands of distinct CDR3 sequences, with approximately 32% observed a single time. This specimen consisted of cultured CD8+ T cells from PBMCs, obtained from culture after CMV antigen stimulation. The receptors were sampled from a human donor in good health (CMV status not recorded). Some clones in this sample may be carry-over from other donors' samples. Each CDR3 is given with its conserved first and last residue. The D gene is left open where the match is weak. Clone sizes are given selectively: once, few, many, or a class where the clone is expanded.

CASSLSFEANYGYTF | TGCGCCAGCAGCTTATCTTTCGAAGCTAACTATGGCTACACCTTC | TRBJ1-2 | NA | TRBV5-1 | NA
CASSHYRDPGELFF | TGTGCCAGCAGCCACTACAGGGATCCCGGGGAGCTGTTTTTT | TRBJ2-2 | NA | TRBV3-1 | NA
CASSPRFGIGSYQETQYF | TGTGCCAGCTCACCAAGATTCGGAATCGGGAGCTACCAAGAGACCCAGTACTTC | TRBJ2-5 | NA | TRBV18 | few
CASRLTPTGWHSPLHF | TGTGCCAGCAGGCTAACTCCGACAGGGTGGCATTCACCCCTCCACTTT | TRBJ1-6 | TRBD1 | TRBV28 | NA
CASRGYQETQYF | TGCGCCTCTCGTGGTTACCAAGAGACCCAGTACTTC | TRBJ2-5 | NA | TRBV4-1 | many
CASTPRAGLPKNIQYF | TGTGCCAGCACCCCCCGGGCGGGGCTTCCCAAAAACATTCAGTACTTC | TRBJ2-4 | NA | TRBV28 | NA
CASSTQEGDEQFF | TGTGCCAGTAGTACGCAGGAGGGGGATGAGCAGTTCTTC | TRBJ2-1 | NA | TRBV19 | once
CASSPRAGGYQETQYF | TGTGCCAGCAGCCCCCGTGCGGGGGGGTACCAAGAGACCCAGTACTTC | TRBJ2-5 | TRBD2 | TRBV6-5 | few
CASSEQGVYDTIYF | TGTGCCAGCAGCGAGCAGGGAGTGTATGACACCATATATTTT | TRBJ1-3 | NA | TRBV28 | NA
CASSPIRNTEAFF | TGCGCCAGCAGCCCCATCAGGAACACTGAAGCTTTCTTT | TRBJ1-1 | NA | TRBV4-1 | many
CSARADGHSSTDTQYF | TGCAGTGCTAGGGCGGATGGACATTCTAGCACAGATACGCAGTATTTT | TRBJ2-3 | NA | TRBV20-1 | NA
CASIRQGGTDTQYF | TGTGCCAGCATCAGACAGGGTGGCACAGATACGCAGTATTTT | TRBJ2-3 | TRBD1 | TRBV5-5 | NA
CASTPRGGPHEQFF | TGCGCCAGCACACCGCGGGGGGGGCCCCATGAGCAGTTCTTC | TRBJ2-1 | TRBD2 | TRBV5-1 | NA
CASSRDHRARETQYF | TGTGCCAGCAGCCGGGACCACAGGGCCCGGGAGACCCAGTACTTC | TRBJ2-5 | NA | TRBV7-6 | once
CASSFIRGKQTNYGYTF | TGTGCCAGCAGCTTCATTAGAGGTAAACAGACTAACTATGGCTACACCTTC | TRBJ1-2 | NA | TRBV13 | few
CASSPFFGTGSNYGYTF | TGTGCCAGCAGCCCGTTTTTTGGGACAGGAAGTAACTATGGCTACACCTTC | TRBJ1-2 | TRBD1 | TRBV28 | NA
CASSLVQRNIQYF | TGTGCCAGCAGCTTAGTACAGCGAAACATTCAGTACTTC | TRBJ2-4 | NA | TRBV7-2 | many
CASSIRPGRDGYTF | TGTGCCAGTAGTATACGGCCGGGTAGGGATGGCTACACCTTC | TRBJ1-2 | NA | TRBV19 | NA
CASSSRYQETQYF | TGTGCCAGCAGCTCCCGGTACCAAGAGACCCAGTACTTC | TRBJ2-5 | NA | TRBV7-8 | many
CASSPDRTTEAFF | TGTGCCAGCAGCCCGGACAGAACAACTGAAGCTTTCTTT | TRBJ1-1 | NA | TRBV7-9 | NA
CASTPMGVSNYGYTF | TGTGCCAGCACCCCCATGGGGGTCTCTAACTATGGCTACACCTTC | TRBJ1-2 | NA | TRBV6-1 | NA
CASSFPRDRGSPLHF | TGTGCCAGCAGTTTCCCCCGGGACAGAGGCTCACCCCTCCACTTT | TRBJ1-6 | TRBD1 | TRBV28 | once
CASSPDRVYEQYF | TGTGCCAGCAGCCCGGACAGGGTCTACGAGCAGTACTTC | TRBJ2-7 | TRBD1 | TRBV7-9 | NA
CASSRQSTEQFF | TGTGCCAGCAGCCGCCAGTCGACTGAGCAGTTCTTC | TRBJ2-1 | NA | TRBV11-3 | few
CASRGGPTKKLFF | TGTGCCAGCAGAGGGGGGCCTACCAAAAAACTGTTTTTT | TRBJ1-4 | NA | TRBV7-2 | NA
CASSFTGPQETQYF | TGTGCCAGCAGTTTTACAGGGCCCCAAGAGACCCAGTACTTC | TRBJ2-5 | NA | TRBV27 | few
CASSYSPVTGVDTQYF | TGTGCCAGCAGTTACTCGCCAGTGACGGGTGTAGATACGCAGTATTTT | TRBJ2-3 | NA | TRBV6-2/TRBV6-3 | NA
CASSGEAGVDGYTF | TGTGCCAGCAGTGGGGAAGCAGGGGTGGATGGCTACACCTTC | TRBJ1-2 | NA | TRBV25-1 | once
CASSPPAGRIDSPLHF | TGTGCCAGCAGCCCCCCGGCAGGGCGGATCGATTCACCCCTCCACTTT | TRBJ1-6 | NA | TRBV3-1 | few
CAISGPFEATEAFF | TGTGCCATCAGTGGTCCGTTTGAGGCCACTGAAGCTTTCTTT | TRBJ1-1 | NA | TRBV10-3 | NA
CASSYRGNGETQYF | TGTGCCAGCAGTTACAGGGGGAATGGAGAGACCCAGTACTTC | TRBJ2-5 | NA | TRBV6-5 | NA
CSARVQRGLGETQYF | TGCAGTGCTAGAGTCCAGCGGGGGCTCGGGGAGACCCAGTACTTC | TRBJ2-5 | TRBD2 | TRBV20-1 | NA
CASSLGGGTIETQYF | TGTGCCAGCAGCTTAGGGGGTGGCACAATAGAGACCCAGTACTTC | TRBJ2-5 | NA | TRBV7-6 | few
CASSQLNSPLHF | TGCGCCAGCAGCCAACTTAATTCACCCCTCCACTTT | TRBJ1-6 | NA | TRBV4-1 | NA
CASSQPLPGQGTYGYTF | TGTGCCAGCAGCCAGCCTCTCCCGGGACAGGGGACCTATGGCTACACCTTC | TRBJ1-2 | TRBD1 | TRBV4-2 | few
CASSRTGTGNTEAFF | TGTGCCAGCAGTCGGACAGGGACGGGAAACACTGAAGCTTTCTTT | TRBJ1-1 | TRBD1 | TRBV12-3/TRBV12-4 | many
CASSSQGVRTQYF | TGTGCCAGTAGTTCGCAGGGGGTTAGGACCCAGTACTTC | TRBJ2-5 | TRBD1 | TRBV19 | NA
CASSLVFASSYNEQFF | TGTGCCAGCAGCTTAGTTTTCGCAAGCTCCTACAATGAGCAGTTCTTC | TRBJ2-1 | NA | TRBV7-9 | few
CASSWRQGTTDTQYF | TGTGCCAGCAGTTGGAGACAGGGGACGACAGATACGCAGTATTTT | TRBJ2-3 | TRBD1 | TRBV28 | NA
CASSLDLGGSGNTIYF | TGTGCCAGCAGTTTAGACTTGGGCGGCTCTGGAAACACCATATATTTT | TRBJ1-3 | NA | TRBV27 | NA
CASSPDGGGDTQYF | TGCGCCAGCAGCCCCGACGGGGGCGGAGATACGCAGTATTTT | TRBJ2-3 | NA | TRBV4-1 | few
CASSLGGQINEKLFF | TGTGCCAGCAGCTTAGGGGGACAGATTAATGAAAAACTGTTTTTT | TRBJ1-4 | TRBD1 | TRBV7-9 | NA
CARGPEGNEKLFF | TGTGCCAGGGGCCCGGAGGGAAATGAAAAACTGTTTTTT | TRBJ1-4 | NA | TRBV27 | NA
CASTPLAGDTDTQYF | TGTGCCAGCACCCCACTAGCGGGGGACACAGATACGCAGTATTTT | TRBJ2-3 | TRBD2 | TRBV2 | NA
CASSQDRDTEAFF | TGCGCCAGCAGCCAGGACAGGGACACTGAAGCTTTCTTT | TRBJ1-1 | TRBD1 | TRBV4-3 | many
CASSFLPAGGPYDEQFF | TGTGCCAGCAGTTTCCTCCCCGCGGGGGGGCCTTATGATGAGCAGTTCTTC | TRBJ2-1 | TRBD2 | TRBV27 | NA